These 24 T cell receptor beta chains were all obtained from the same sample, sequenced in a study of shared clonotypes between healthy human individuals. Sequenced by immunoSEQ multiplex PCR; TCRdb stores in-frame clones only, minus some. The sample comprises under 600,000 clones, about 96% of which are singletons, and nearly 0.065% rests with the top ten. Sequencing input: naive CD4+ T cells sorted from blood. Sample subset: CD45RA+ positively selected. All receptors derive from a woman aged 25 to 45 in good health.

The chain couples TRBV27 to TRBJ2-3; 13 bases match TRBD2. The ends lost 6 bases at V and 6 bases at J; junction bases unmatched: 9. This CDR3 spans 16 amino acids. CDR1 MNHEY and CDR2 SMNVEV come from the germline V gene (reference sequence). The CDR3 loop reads CASRESLAGGVDTQYF. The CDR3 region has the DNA TGTGCCAGCAGAGAATCACTAGCGGGAGGGGTGGATACGCAGTATTTT.

The CDR3 loop is CASRPSGTDGADTQYF. CDR3 DNA sequence: TGCGCCAGCCGGCCCTCCGGGACCGACGGAGCAGATACGCAGTATTTT. The chain recombines TRBV5-1 with TRBJ2-3; D possibly matches TRBD1 or TRBD2 (5 bases each). The CDR3 covers 16 residues. Trimming removed 7 bases from V and 4 bases from J, with 22 bases in between. Germline loops: CDR1 SGHRS, CDR2 YFSETQ.

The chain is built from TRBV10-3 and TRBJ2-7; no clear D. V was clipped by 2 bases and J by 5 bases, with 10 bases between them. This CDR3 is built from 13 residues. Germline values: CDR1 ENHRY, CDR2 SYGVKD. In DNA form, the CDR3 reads TGTGCCATCAGTGAGACCGGAAGGGACGAGCAGTACTTC. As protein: CAISETGRDEQYF.

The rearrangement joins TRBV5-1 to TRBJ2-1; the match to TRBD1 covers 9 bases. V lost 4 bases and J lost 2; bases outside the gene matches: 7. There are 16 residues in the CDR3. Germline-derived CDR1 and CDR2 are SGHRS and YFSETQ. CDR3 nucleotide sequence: TGCGCCAGCAGCAAAACACAGGGGGCAGCCTACAATGAGCAGTTCTTC. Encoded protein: CASSKTQGAAYNEQFF.

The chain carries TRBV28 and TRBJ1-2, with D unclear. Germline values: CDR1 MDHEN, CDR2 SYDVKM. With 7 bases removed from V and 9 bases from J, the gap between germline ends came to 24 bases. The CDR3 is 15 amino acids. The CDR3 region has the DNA TGTGCCAGCATCAACGGCGCCGGGCGGTTTGGGAGCTACACCTTC. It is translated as CASINGAGRFGSYTF.

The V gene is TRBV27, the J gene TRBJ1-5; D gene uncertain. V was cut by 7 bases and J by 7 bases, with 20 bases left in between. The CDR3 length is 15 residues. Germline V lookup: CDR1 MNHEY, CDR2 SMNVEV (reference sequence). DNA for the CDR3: TGTGCCAGCAAACCGAAACAGATTTCAGGCCAGCCCCAGCATTTT. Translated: CASKPKQISGQPQHF.

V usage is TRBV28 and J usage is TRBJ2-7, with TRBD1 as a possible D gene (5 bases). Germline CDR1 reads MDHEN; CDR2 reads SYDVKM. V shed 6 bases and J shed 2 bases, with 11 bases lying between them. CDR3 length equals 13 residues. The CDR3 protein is CASRADSTYEQYF. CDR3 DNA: TGTGCCAGCAGGGCAGACAGTACCTACGAGCAGTACTTC.

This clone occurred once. In nucleotides, the CDR3 is TGTGCCAGCAGTTCTAACTATCAGGGGGGTACCTACGAGCAGTACTTC. This encodes CASSSNYQGGTYEQYF. This chain uses TRBV27 with TRBJ2-7, with D perhaps TRBD1 (7 bases). The CDR3 contains 16 residues. V was cut by 4 bases and J by 2 bases, with 18 bases left in between. Germline V gene sequence: CDR1 MNHEY, CDR2 SMNVEV (reference sequence).

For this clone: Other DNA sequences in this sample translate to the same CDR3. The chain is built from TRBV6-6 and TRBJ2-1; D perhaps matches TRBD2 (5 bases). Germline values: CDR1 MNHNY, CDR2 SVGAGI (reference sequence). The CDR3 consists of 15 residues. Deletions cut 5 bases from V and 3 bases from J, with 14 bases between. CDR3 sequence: CASSKSGSGYNEQFF. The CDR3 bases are TGTGCCAGCAGTAAGAGCGGATCGGGCTACAATGAGCAGTTCTTC.

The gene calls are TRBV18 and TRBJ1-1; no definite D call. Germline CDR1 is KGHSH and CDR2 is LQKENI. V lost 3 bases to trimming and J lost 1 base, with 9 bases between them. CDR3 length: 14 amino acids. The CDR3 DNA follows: TGTGCCAGCTCACCTTCGGAGGGGAACACTGAAGCTTTCTTT. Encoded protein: CASSPSEGNTEAFF.

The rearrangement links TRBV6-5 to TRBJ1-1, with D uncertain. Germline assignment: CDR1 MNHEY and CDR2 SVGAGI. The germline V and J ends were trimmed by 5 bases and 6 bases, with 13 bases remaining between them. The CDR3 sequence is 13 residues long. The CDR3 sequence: CASSVESVAEAFF. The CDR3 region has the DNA TGTGCCAGCAGTGTAGAGTCGGTCGCTGAAGCTTTCTTT.

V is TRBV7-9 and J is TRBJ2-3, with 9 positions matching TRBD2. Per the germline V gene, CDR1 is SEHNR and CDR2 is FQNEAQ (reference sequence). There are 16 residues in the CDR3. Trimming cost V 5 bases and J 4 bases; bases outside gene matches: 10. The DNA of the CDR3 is TGTGCCAGCAGCCCGGCCGTAGCGGGAGTTTCAGATACGCAGTATTTT. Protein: CASSPAVAGVSDTQYF.

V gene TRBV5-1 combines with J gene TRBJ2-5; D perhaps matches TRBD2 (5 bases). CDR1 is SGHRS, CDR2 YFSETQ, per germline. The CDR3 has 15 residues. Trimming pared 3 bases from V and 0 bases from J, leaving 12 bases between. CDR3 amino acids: CASSSSAAYQETQYF. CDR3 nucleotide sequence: TGCGCCAGCAGCTCCTCAGCGGCGTACCAAGAGACCCAGTACTTC.

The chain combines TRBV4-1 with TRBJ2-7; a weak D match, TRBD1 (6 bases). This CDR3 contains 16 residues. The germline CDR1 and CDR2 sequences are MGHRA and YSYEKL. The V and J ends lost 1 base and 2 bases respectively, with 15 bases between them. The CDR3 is CASSQARDTWPYEQYF. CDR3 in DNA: TGCGCCAGCAGCCAAGCCCGGGACACCTGGCCCTACGAGCAGTACTTC.

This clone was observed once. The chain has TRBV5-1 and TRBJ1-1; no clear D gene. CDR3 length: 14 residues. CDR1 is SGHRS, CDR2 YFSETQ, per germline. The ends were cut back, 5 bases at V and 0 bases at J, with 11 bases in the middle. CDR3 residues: CASSLTTVNTEAFF. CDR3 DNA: TGCGCCAGCAGTCTGACAACCGTGAACACTGAAGCTTTCTTT.

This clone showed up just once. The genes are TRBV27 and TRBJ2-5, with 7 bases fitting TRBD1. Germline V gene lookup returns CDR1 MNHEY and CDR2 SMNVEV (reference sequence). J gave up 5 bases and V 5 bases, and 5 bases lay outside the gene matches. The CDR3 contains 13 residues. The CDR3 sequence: CASSARGPETQYF. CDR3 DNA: TGTGCCAGCAGTGCTAGGGGGCCGGAGACCCAGTACTTC.

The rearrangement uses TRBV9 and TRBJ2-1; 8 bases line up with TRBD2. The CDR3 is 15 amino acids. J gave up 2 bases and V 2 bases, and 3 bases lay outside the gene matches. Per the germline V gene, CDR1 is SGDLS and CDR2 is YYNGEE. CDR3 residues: CASSVGTRAYNEQFF. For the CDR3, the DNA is TGTGCCAGCAGCGTGGGGACTAGAGCCTACAATGAGCAGTTCTTC.

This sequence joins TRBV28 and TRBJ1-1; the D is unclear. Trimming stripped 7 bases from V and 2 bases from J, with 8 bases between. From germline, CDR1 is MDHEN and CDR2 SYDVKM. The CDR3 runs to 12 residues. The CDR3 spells CASTRINTEAFF. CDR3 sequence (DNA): TGTGCCAGCACCCGGATCAACACTGAAGCTTTCTTT. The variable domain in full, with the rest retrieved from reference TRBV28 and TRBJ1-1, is DVKVTQSSRYLVKRTGEKVFLECVQDMDHENMFWYRQDPGLGLRLIYFSYDVKMKEKGDIPEGYSVSREKKERFSLILESASTNQTSMYLCASTRINTEAFFGQGTRLTVV.

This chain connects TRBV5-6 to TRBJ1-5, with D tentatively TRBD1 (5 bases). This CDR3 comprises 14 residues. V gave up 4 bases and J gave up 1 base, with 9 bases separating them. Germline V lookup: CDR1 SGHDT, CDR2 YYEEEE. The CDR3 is CASSRTGSNQPQHF. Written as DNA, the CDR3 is TGTGCCAGCAGCAGAACAGGCAGCAATCAGCCCCAGCATTTT.

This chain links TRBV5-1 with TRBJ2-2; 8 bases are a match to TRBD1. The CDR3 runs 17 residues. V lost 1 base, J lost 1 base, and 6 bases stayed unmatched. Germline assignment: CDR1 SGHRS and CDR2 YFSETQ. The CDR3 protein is CASSLYFGTGNTGELFF. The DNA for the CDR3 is TGCGCCAGCAGCTTGTATTTTGGGACAGGGAACACCGGGGAGCTGTTTTTT. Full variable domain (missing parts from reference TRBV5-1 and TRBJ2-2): KAGVTQTPRYLIKTRGQQVTLSCSPISGHRSVSWYQQTPGQGLQFLFEYFSETQRNKGNFPGRFSGRQFSNSRSEMNVSTLELGDSALYLCASSLYFGTGNTGELFFGEGSRLTVL.

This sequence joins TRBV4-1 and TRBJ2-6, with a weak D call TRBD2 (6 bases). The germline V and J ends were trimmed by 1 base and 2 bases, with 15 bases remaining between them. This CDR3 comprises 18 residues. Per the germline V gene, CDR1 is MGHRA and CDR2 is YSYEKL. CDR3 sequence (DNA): TGCGCCAGCAGCCAAGGTGGAGGGGTAGGGGCTGGGGCCAACGTCCTGACTTTC. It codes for CASSQGGGVGAGANVLTF.

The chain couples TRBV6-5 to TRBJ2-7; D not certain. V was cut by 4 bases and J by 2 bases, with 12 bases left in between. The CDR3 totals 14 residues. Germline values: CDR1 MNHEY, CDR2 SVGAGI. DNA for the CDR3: TGTGCCAGCAGTTTATCCCCGGACGCCTACGAGCAGTACTTC. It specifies CASSLSPDAYEQYF.

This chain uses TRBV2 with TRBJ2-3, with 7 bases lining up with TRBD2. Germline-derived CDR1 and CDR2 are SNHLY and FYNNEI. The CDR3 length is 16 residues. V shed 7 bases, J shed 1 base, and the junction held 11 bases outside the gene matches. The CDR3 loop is CASIRASGRGTDTQYF. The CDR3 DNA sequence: TGTGCCAGCATACGGGCTAGCGGACGAGGCACAGATACGCAGTATTTT.

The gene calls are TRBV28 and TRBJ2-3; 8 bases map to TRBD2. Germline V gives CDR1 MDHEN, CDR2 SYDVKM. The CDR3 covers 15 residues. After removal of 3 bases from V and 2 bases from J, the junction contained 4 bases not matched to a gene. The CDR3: CASSFSGSATDTQYF. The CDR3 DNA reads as TGTGCCAGCAGTTTCAGCGGGAGTGCCACAGATACGCAGTATTTT.